The TCR beta chain under discussion was sequenced for a study of CXCR3-negative and CXCR3-positive naive CD8 T cells. As concerns this clonotype: The antigen is not known.

Study conclusions and caveats: Cryopreserved PBMCs had partly decreased CXCR3 expression; fresh PBMCs were used in most assays. Comparison of naive CXCR3-negative and CXCR3-positive cells revealed similar TRBV-TRBJ usage, while memory cells differed. Greater hydrophobicity was found in TRB CDR3s of CXCR3-positive naive cells than of CXCR3-negative naive cells.

TRB cDNA was prepared as libraries by UMI-labeled 5' RACE. TCRdb reanalyzed the 5' RACE reads and collapses them to one entry per CDR3 protein, without DNA. The data show some 150,000 distinct CDR3 sequences, and the top ten clones hold about 0.37%. The CDR3 extends over 15 amino acids. In germline, CDR1 is SGDLS, CDR2 YYNGEE. Those CD8+ T cells considered naive were CD45RO-CCR7+CD27+CD95-. The V and J genes are TRBV9 and TRBJ2-7; TCRdb returns TRBD2, unconfirmable since there is no DNA. Sequencing used naive CXCR3+ CD8+ T cells from blood. Subset given: CD45RO-CCR7+CD27+CD95- naive CD8+ T cells expressing CXCR3 (TNR3+). The TCR sequence derives from a human donor in good health. Some clones in this sample may be carry-over from other donors' samples. CDR3 residues: CASSVRASGSYEQYF.